A selection of T cell receptor beta chains follows, all from one sample in a study of spatial heterogeneity in lung cancer. TCRdb analysed the 5' RACE reads with MiXCR anew, one entry per CDR3 protein. The table includes fewer than 15,000 distinct CDR3 sequences, about 4% detected once. Sequenced material: lung tumor tissue, taken at surgery. The receptor source for this set is a male donor with early-stage non-small cell lung cancer. Both conserved end residues are part of each CDR3. Each record gives: D gene, V gene, clone size, J gene, CDR3 protein, CDR3 DNA. A D gene is named only where the DNA matches it firmly. Clone size is stated in some rows and not others, as once, few, many or a class when expanded.

>TRBD1|TRBV24-1|many|TRBJ1-2
CATSEADRGYTF
TGTGCCACCAGTGAAGCGGACAGGGGCTACACCTTC
>TRBD2|TRBV20-1|-|TRBJ2-3
CSAQTSGSGEDTQYF
TGCAGTGCTCAGACTAGCGGGAGTGGTGAAGATACGCAGTATTTT
>-|TRBV7-2|-|TRBJ2-3
CASSLGRQGGDTQYF
TGTGCCAGCAGCTTAGGACGTCAAGGAGGAGATACGCAGTATTTT
>-|TRBV2|many|TRBJ2-3
CASKLMRSGTDTQYF
TGTGCCAGCAAGCTTATGAGAAGCGGCACAGATACGCAGTATTTT
>-|TRBV20-1|few|TRBJ1-3
CSARAGGSIDTIYF
TGCAGTGCCCGGGCGGGGGGCAGTATTGACACCATATATTTT
>TRBD1|TRBV6-2/TRBV6-3|many|TRBJ2-1
CASSYGGKGQTIYNEQFF
TGTGCCAGCAGTTATGGTGGTAAGGGACAGACAATCTACAATGAGCAGTTCTTC
>TRBD1|TRBV20-1|many|TRBJ1-5
CSATPRQGTRGNQPQHF
TGCAGTGCTACCCCAAGACAGGGGACGAGGGGCAATCAGCCCCAGCATTTT
>-|TRBV7-2|many|TRBJ2-3
CASSLVNSLTDTQYF
TGTGCCAGCAGCTTAGTAAACAGCCTCACAGATACGCAGTATTTT
>-|TRBV7-9|medium-sized|TRBJ1-1
CASSPRQGKNTEAFF
TGTGCCAGCAGCCCCCGTCAGGGAAAGAACACTGAAGCTTTCTTT
>-|TRBV30|few|TRBJ2-2
CASHIGEATGELFF
TGTGCCTCCCACATCGGGGAAGCGACCGGGGAGCTGTTTTTT
>-|TRBV20-1|few|TRBJ2-1
CSALKNRNNEQFF
TGCAGTGCTTTGAAGAACCGAAACAATGAGCAGTTCTTC
>TRBD2|TRBV4-1|many|TRBJ2-7
CASSQDLAGGPTYEQYF
TGCGCCAGCAGCCAAGATCTCGCGGGAGGGCCCACCTACGAGCAGTACTTC
>TRBD1|TRBV3-1|few|TRBJ1-2
CASSQYRGSGYTF
TGTGCCAGCAGCCAATACAGGGGTTCTGGCTACACCTTC
>TRBD2|TRBV24-1|many|TRBJ2-3
CATSGAGGPHTQYF
TGTGCCACCAGTGGGGCGGGGGGGCCGCATACGCAGTATTTT
>-|TRBV6-5|few|TRBJ2-2
CASRHKMGCAGELFF
TGTGCCAGCAGACACAAGATGGGGTGTGCCGGGGAGCTGTTTTTT
>-|TRBV30|many|TRBJ1-5
CAWRPASPRYQPQHF
TGTGCCTGGAGGCCAGCTTCCCCCCGCTATCAGCCCCAGCATTTT
>-|TRBV5-1|many|TRBJ2-7
CASSPGNQDEQYF
TGCGCCAGCAGCCCAGGAAACCAGGATGAGCAGTACTTC
>TRBD1|TRBV5-1|few|TRBJ1-4
CASSARGNGDEKLFF
TGCGCCAGCAGCGCCAGGGGGAACGGCGATGAAAAACTGTTTTTT
>-|TRBV7-2|many|TRBJ1-2
CASSPRSDGYTF
TGTGCCAGCAGCCCTCGGTCGGATGGCTACACCTTC
>TRBD2|TRBV14|many|TRBJ2-1
CASSITPGLAGGRGYLNEQFF
TGTGCCAGCAGCATAACCCCGGGACTAGCGGGAGGGCGCGGTTATTTGAATGAGCAGTTCTTC
>-|TRBV10-3|many|TRBJ2-3
CAISDLDYCTDTQYF
TGTGCCATCAGTGACCTCGACTACTGCACAGATACGCAGTATTTT
>-|TRBV20-1|many|TRBJ1-1
CSARLAGRDTEAFF
TGCAGTGCTAGACTTGCAGGCCGGGACACTGAAGCTTTCTTT
>TRBD1|TRBV19|many|TRBJ1-4
CASSIGTGVANEKLFF
TGTGCCAGTAGTATAGGAACAGGGGTGGCTAATGAAAAACTGTTTTTT
>TRBD1|TRBV20-1|many|TRBJ1-4
CSAGNSTGGVNEKLFF
TGCAGTGCTGGGAATAGTACAGGGGGCGTTAATGAAAAACTGTTTTTT
>TRBD1|TRBV7-3|-|TRBJ2-3
CASSFGQGNTDTQYF
TGTGCCAGCAGCTTTGGACAGGGGAACACAGATACGCAGTATTTT
>TRBD1|TRBV29-1|many|TRBJ2-7
CSVARQGTFYEQYF
TGCAGCGTTGCCAGACAGGGGACCTTCTACGAGCAGTACTTC
>-|TRBV28|few|TRBJ2-7
CASRLSSFVEQYF
TGTGCCAGCAGGTTATCTAGCTTTGTCGAGCAGTACTTC
>-|TRBV19|many|TRBJ1-5
CASEGRGAQGQPQHF
TGTGCCAGTGAGGGTCGAGGGGCGCAGGGTCAGCCCCAGCATTTT
>-|TRBV24-1|medium-sized|TRBJ2-6
CATSDRESYSGANVLTF
TGTGCCACCAGTGATCGGGAAAGCTACTCTGGGGCCAACGTCCTGACTTTC
>-|TRBV20-1|many|TRBJ2-1
CSARVHLLAGGNEQFF
TGCAGTGCTAGAGTCCACCTTTTGGCAGGAGGAAATGAGCAGTTCTTC
>-|TRBV6-5|many|TRBJ2-7
CASSLSPTVGSYEQYF
TGTGCCAGCAGCCTAAGTCCGACAGTCGGTTCCTACGAGCAGTACTTC
>-|TRBV27|medium-sized|TRBJ1-2
CASSPSDSVYGYTF
TGTGCCAGCAGTCCCTCGGACAGTGTCTATGGCTACACCTTC
>-|TRBV5-1|many|TRBJ1-1
CASRRALNTEAFF
TGCGCCAGCCGCAGGGCCTTGAACACTGAAGCTTTCTTT
>-|TRBV7-9|medium-sized|TRBJ2-2
CASSLAYTGELFF
TGTGCCAGCAGCTTAGCTTACACCGGGGAGCTGTTTTTT
>TRBD2|TRBV10-2|few|TRBJ2-5
CASWTGGPSETQYF
TGCGCCAGTTGGACGGGAGGGCCTTCAGAGACCCAGTACTTC
>-|TRBV20-1|many|TRBJ1-2
CSAWTAMVGYTF
TGCAGTGCCTGGACGGCTATGGTAGGCTACACCTTC
>-|TRBV4-2|-|TRBJ2-5
CASSQEDTRGVRIKRGETQYF
TGTGCCAGCAGCCAAGAGGACACCCGAGGGGTTCGGATTAAGAGGGGGGAGACCCAGTACTTC
>-|TRBV5-1|many|TRBJ2-7
CASSLEGYYEQYF
TGCGCCAGCAGCTTGGAAGGCTACTACGAGCAGTACTTC
>-|TRBV11-2|few|TRBJ1-4
CASSLGLGVVEKLFF
TGTGCCAGCAGCCTCGGACTGGGGGTGGTTGAAAAACTGTTTTTT
>-|TRBV29-1|many|TRBJ2-3
CSSGDPCTDTQYF
TGCAGCTCAGGGGACCCCTGCACAGATACGCAGTATTTT
>-|TRBV10-1|few|TRBJ2-3
CASSEYGGATQYF
TGCGCCAGCAGTGAGTACGGGGGTGCCACGCAGTATTTT
>-|TRBV6-5|many|TRBJ1-3
CASSYSPGTTGNTIYF
TGTGCCAGCAGTTACTCGCCGGGGACAACTGGAAACACCATATATTTT
>-|TRBV10-1|many|TRBJ1-5
CASTAHGGSLNSNQPQHF
TGCGCCAGCACAGCCCATGGGGGATCACTTAATAGCAATCAGCCCCAGCATTTT
>-|TRBV12-3/TRBV12-4|many|TRBJ1-6
CASSLRQGLNSPLHF
TGTGCCAGCAGTTTACGGCAGGGACTTAATTCACCCCTCCACTTT
>-|TRBV6-1|many|TRBJ2-5
CASSERREWGETQYF
TGTGCCAGCAGTGAAAGAAGGGAATGGGGGGAGACCCAGTACTTC
>-|TRBV5-1|many|TRBJ2-5
CASSLADDGTQYF
TGCGCCAGCAGCTTGGCCGACGACGGGACCCAGTACTTC
>-|TRBV4-2|many|TRBJ2-7
CASSQVEELGPEQYF
TGTGCCAGCAGCCAAGTAGAGGAATTGGGCCCCGAGCAGTACTTC
>-|TRBV6-1|few|TRBJ2-5
CASRGPSETQYF
TGTGCCAGCAGGGGGCCAAGCGAGACCCAGTACTTC
>TRBD1|TRBV11-2|many|TRBJ2-1
CASRWTGDEQFF
TGTGCCAGCAGGTGGACAGGGGATGAGCAGTTCTTC
>-|TRBV4-1|-|TRBJ2-2
CASSQEGCGELFF
TGCGCCAGCAGCCAAGAGGGGTGTGGGGAGCTGTTTTTT
>-|TRBV20-1|many|TRBJ1-1
CSARVNPGTEAFF
TGCAGTGCTAGAGTGAACCCGGGAACTGAAGCTTTCTTT
>TRBD2|TRBV18|medium-sized|TRBJ2-7
CASSTAGNSYEQYF
TGTGCCAGCTCAACAGCGGGGAACTCCTACGAGCAGTACTTC
>-|TRBV27|many|TRBJ1-1
CASSYGLNTEAFF
TGTGCCAGCAGCTATGGATTGAACACTGAAGCTTTCTTT
>TRBD1|TRBV5-1|many|TRBJ2-1
CASSLGQGYYNEQFF
TGCGCCAGCAGCTTAGGACAGGGTTATTACAATGAGCAGTTCTTC
>TRBD1|TRBV4-1|medium-sized|TRBJ2-7
CASSRTDRTYEQYF
TGCGCCAGCAGCCGAACGGACAGGACCTACGAGCAGTACTTC
>-|TRBV7-2|-|TRBJ2-5
CASSWDTQTQYF
TGTGCCAGCAGCTGGGATACGCAGACCCAGTACTTC
>-|TRBV3-1|few|TRBJ1-5
CASSQGRADQPQHF
TGTGCCAGCAGCCAAGGGCGGGCAGACCAGCCCCAGCATTTT
>-|TRBV2|many|TRBJ2-1
CASMKIRDEQFF
TGTGCCAGCATGAAGATAAGGGATGAGCAGTTCTTC
>-|TRBV7-9|-|TRBJ2-2
CASSFSKDPGTGELFF
TGTGCCAGCAGCTTTTCCAAGGACCCGGGGACCGGGGAGCTGTTTTTT
>-|TRBV7-2|many|TRBJ1-5
CASSLSLWAMDSNQPQHF
TGTGCCAGCAGCTTATCTCTTTGGGCGATGGATAGCAATCAGCCCCAGCATTTT